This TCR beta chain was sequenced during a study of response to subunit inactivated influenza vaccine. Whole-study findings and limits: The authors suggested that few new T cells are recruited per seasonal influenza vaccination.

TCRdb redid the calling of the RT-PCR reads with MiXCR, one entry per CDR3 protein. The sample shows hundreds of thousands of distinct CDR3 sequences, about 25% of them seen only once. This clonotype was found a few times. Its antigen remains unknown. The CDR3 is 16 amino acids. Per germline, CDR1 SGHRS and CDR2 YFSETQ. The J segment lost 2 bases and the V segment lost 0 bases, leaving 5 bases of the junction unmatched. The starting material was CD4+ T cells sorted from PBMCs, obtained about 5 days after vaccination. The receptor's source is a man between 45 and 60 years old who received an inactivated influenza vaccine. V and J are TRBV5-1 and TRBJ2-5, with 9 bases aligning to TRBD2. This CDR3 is CASSLGASGVQETQYF. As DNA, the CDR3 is TGCGCCAGCAGCTTGGGCGCTAGCGGGGTTCAAGAGACCCAGTACTTC.